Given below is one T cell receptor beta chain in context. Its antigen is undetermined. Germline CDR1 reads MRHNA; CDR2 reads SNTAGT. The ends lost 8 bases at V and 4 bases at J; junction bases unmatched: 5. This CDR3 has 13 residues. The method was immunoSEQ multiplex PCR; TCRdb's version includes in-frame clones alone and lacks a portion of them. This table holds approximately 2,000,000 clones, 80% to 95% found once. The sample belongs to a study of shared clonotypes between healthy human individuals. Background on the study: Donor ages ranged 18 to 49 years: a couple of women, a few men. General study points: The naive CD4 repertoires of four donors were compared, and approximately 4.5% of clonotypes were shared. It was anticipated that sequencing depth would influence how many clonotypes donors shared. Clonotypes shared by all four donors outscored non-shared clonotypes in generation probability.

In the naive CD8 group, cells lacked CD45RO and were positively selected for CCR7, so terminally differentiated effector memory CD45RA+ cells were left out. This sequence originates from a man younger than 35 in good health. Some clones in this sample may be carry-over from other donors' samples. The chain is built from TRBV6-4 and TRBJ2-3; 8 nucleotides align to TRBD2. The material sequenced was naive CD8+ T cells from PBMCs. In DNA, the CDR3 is TGTGCCAGCCGGGAGGGCCACGCAGATACGCAGTATTTT. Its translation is CASREGHADTQYF.